These 8 T cell receptor beta chains came from one sample sequenced in a study of blood T cells in healthy people across ages. The authors ran a second PCR of 7 to 11 cycles using a sample-barcoded 5' primer and a J-beta primer mix. TCRdb used MiXCR to reprocess the 5' RACE reads, holding one entry per CDR3 protein. Of 1.4 million or so distinct CDR3 sequences in the sample, roughly 43% were seen once. The sample was blood. These receptor sequences come from a woman aged 18-29 years in good health.

The chain couples TRBV7-3 to TRBJ2-2; the match to TRBD2 covers 13 bases. CDR1 is SGHTA and CDR2 is FQGTGA in the germline V gene. The V segment lost 3 bases and the J segment 6 bases; nucleotides outside the gene matches: 4. This CDR3 comprises 16 residues. This CDR3 is CASSFGTSGVAGELFF. Here the CDR3 DNA reads TGTGCCAGCAGCTTCGGGACTAGCGGGGTCGCCGGGGAGCTGTTTTTT.

There are a few counts of this clonotype. This sequence joins TRBV4-2 and TRBJ2-7; D perhaps matches TRBD1 (6 bases). Deletions cut 4 bases from V and 7 bases from J, with 14 bases between. This CDR3 is 13 amino acids long. Germline CDR1 LGHNA, CDR2 YNFKEQ. In nucleotides, the CDR3 is TGTGCCAGCAGCCCCCAGGGGTACAATGAGCAGTACTTC. Its translation: CASSPQGYNEQYF.

This clonotype was counted a few times. This chain uses TRBV4-1 with TRBJ2-7; 9 positions match TRBD1. V shed 0 bases and J 3 bases; nucleotides not matched to a gene: 3. This CDR3 region has 15 residues. Germline-derived CDR1 and CDR2 are MGHRA and YSYEKL. CDR3 amino acids: CASSQDLTGGYEQYF. The CDR3, as DNA: TGCGCCAGCAGCCAAGATTTGACAGGGGGCTACGAGCAGTACTTC.

J is TRBJ1-2 and V is TRBV4-1; D not resolved. The CDR3 is made up of 15 amino acids. Looked up from germline, CDR1 is MGHRA and CDR2 is YSYEKL. The germline V and J ends were trimmed by 1 base and 2 bases, with 11 bases remaining between them. CDR3 region: CASSQVGGYNYGYTF. CDR3 DNA sequence: TGCGCCAGCAGCCAAGTTGGAGGGTACAACTATGGCTACACCTTC.

Turning to this clonotype: An end of the junction differs from the germline gene, which may be a read error. The chain employs TRBV7-7 and TRBJ2-5, with D possibly matching TRBD1 (5 bases). The CDR3 runs to 20 residues. Germline lookup yields CDR1 SSHAT and CDR2 FNYEAQ (reference sequence). The CDR3 is CASSLTLWTLQRGAQETQYF. In nucleotides, the CDR3 is TGTGCTAGCAGCTTAACCCTTTGGACACTTCAACGTGGGGCCCAAGAGACCCAGTACTTC. Using reference TRBV7-7 and TRBJ2-5 for the parts outside the CDR3, the full variable domain is GAGVSQSPRYKVTKRGQDVTLRCDPISSHATLYWYQQALGQGPEFLTYFNYEAQPDKSGLPSDRFSAERPEGSISTLTIQRTEQRDSAMYRCASSLTLWTLQRGAQETQYFGPGTRLLVL.

This clonotype was detected a few times. The chain combines TRBV7-2 with TRBJ1-1, with 9 positions matching TRBD1. Unmatched junction bases numbered 8, after V lost 11 bases and J lost 4 bases. From germline, CDR1 is SGHTA and CDR2 FQGNSA. This CDR3 spans 13 amino acids. The CDR3 DNA follows: TGTGCCGTTTCGGACAGGGGTGGCACTGAAGCTTTCTTT. Its translation is CAVSDRGGTEAFF. Looking up the rest from reference TRBV7-2 and TRBJ1-1 gives the full variable domain: GAGVSQSPSNKVTEKGKDVELRCDPISGHTALYWYRQSLGQGLEFLIYFQGNSAPDKSGLPSDRFSAERTGGSVSTLTIQRTQQEDSAVYLCAVSDRGGTEAFFGQGTRLTVV.

This clonotype was seen more than once but under ten times. The V call is TRBV12-3 or TRBV12-4, the J call TRBJ2-3; 11 bases line up with TRBD2. This CDR3 is built from 16 residues. The trim removed 6 bases at V and 2 bases at J, leaving 7 bases unmatched. The CDR3 DNA is TGTGCCAGCAGGATCCTAGCGGGAGGCCTCACAGATACGCAGTATTTT. Translating it yields CASRILAGGLTDTQYF.

This chain joins TRBV20-1 and TRBJ1-1; D not resolved. CDR1 and CDR2 from the germline V gene are DFQATT and SNEGSKA (reference sequence). This CDR3 has 14 residues. V lost 0 bases to trimming and J lost 2 bases, with 10 bases between them. The CDR3 nucleotides read TGCAGTGCTAGAGATAGTAACAGTAACACTGAAGCTTTCTTT. Amino acids: CSARDSNSNTEAFF.